Each of the 11 T cell receptor beta chains below was sequenced from the same sample in a study of T cells in pancreatic ductal adenocarcinoma (dated by TCRdb to about 2017). Selected pancreatic ductal adenocarcinoma patients had undergone surgery without neoadjuvant therapy. The library was built by means of the immunoSEQ multiplex PCR assay. In TCRdb, the immuneACCESS table is reduced to in-frame sequences with V and J assigned. These tables do not hold every clone; where another copy was compared, an unresolved V gene accounts for under half, and the others remain unexplained. The sample includes around 94,000 clones, with about 95% observed a single time. Of the sample, roughly 3% is held by the ten largest clones. Sequencing used PBMCs. These receptors were taken from a human donor with pancreatic ductal adenocarcinoma.

In its sample, this clone was seen once. V usage is TRBV5-4 and J usage is TRBJ2-5; 9 nucleotides match TRBD1. V was clipped by 4 bases and J by 5 bases; unmatched bases: 6. The CDR3 totals 14 residues. Germline CDR1 is SGHNT and CDR2 is YYREEE (reference sequence). The CDR3 is CASSPRDRAETQYF. The DNA for the CDR3 is TGTGCCAGCAGCCCCCGGGACAGGGCGGAGACCCAGTACTTC.

This clone was seen once. The V and J genes are TRBV4-3 and TRBJ2-5; D possibly corresponds to TRBD1 (5 bases). The CDR3 length is 17 residues. Germline V CDR1 and CDR2: LGHNA, YSLEER. The V end was cut by 4 bases, the J end by 7 bases, with 25 bases between. CDR3 coding DNA: TGCGCCAGCAGCCCCCAAGCGTCCGGAGAAGGGGTTATGACCCAGTACTTC. Translated: CASSPQASGEGVMTQYF.

The V call is TRBV28, the J call TRBJ2-7; D remains ambiguous. The CDR3 is 12 amino acids. Deletions cut 4 bases from V and 4 bases from J, with 8 bases between. From germline, CDR1 is MDHEN and CDR2 SYDVKM. The CDR3 region is CASSSYGYEQYF. Here the CDR3 DNA reads TGTGCCAGCAGTTCTTACGGTTACGAGCAGTACTTC. The full variable domain, rest sourced from reference TRBV28 and TRBJ2-7, is DVKVTQSSRYLVKRTGEKVFLECVQDMDHENMFWYRQDPGLGLRLIYFSYDVKMKEKGDIPEGYSVSREKKERFSLILESASTNQTSMYLCASSSYGYEQYFGPGTRLTVT.

CDR3 loop: CASSLEGGLGTSGYEQYF. The DNA of the CDR3 is TGTGCCAGCAGCTTAGAAGGGGGGCTCGGGACTAGCGGCTACGAGCAGTACTTC. This chain links TRBV11-2 with TRBJ2-7, with 11 bases aligning to TRBD2. V gave up 0 bases and J gave up 3 bases; unmatched junction bases: 10. The CDR3 loop spans 18 amino acids. Germline CDR1 and CDR2: SGHAT and FQNNGV.

The rearrangement uses TRBV5-8 and TRBJ2-1, with 8 bases matching TRBD2. The CDR3 covers 15 residues. Trimming removed 3 bases from V and 9 bases from J; junction bases left unmatched: 11. Germline V gene data show CDR1 as SGHTS and CDR2 as YDEGEE. The CDR3, as DNA: TGTGCCAGCAGCTCACATCGGACTAGCCGGGGTGAGCAGTTCTTC. Encoded protein: CASSSHRTSRGEQFF.

The rearrangement links TRBV4-1 to TRBJ2-1, with D possibly TRBD2 on 5 matching bases. Germline loops: CDR1 MGHRA, CDR2 YSYEKL. V lost 2 bases and J lost 2, with 13 bases in between. CDR3 length equals 16 residues. The CDR3 coding sequence is TGCGCCAGCAGCCAAAGCCTAGCAGGAACCTACAATGAGCAGTTCTTC. Translating gives CASSQSLAGTYNEQFF.

V gene TRBV7-6 combines with J gene TRBJ2-6; 7 bases agree with TRBD2. The germline gives CDR1 SGHVS, CDR2 FNYEAQ. V was pared by 3 bases and J by 0 bases, with 8 bases of the junction left unmatched. The CDR3 is made up of 18 amino acids. The CDR3 sequence: CASSFSRTGGSGANVLTF. CDR3 DNA: TGTGCCAGCAGCTTTAGTAGAACGGGAGGCTCTGGGGCCAACGTCCTGACTTTC.

The rearrangement links TRBV6-5 to TRBJ2-7; TRBD2 aligns across 9 bases. The germline V gene has CDR1 MNHEY and CDR2 SVGAGI. The V segment lost 5 bases and the J segment 6 bases; nucleotides outside the gene matches: 11. This CDR3 contains 15 residues. CDR3 sequence: CASSVWKREEAEQYF. The CDR3 region has the DNA TGTGCCAGCAGTGTTTGGAAGCGGGAGGAAGCCGAGCAGTACTTC.

V and J are TRBV7-6 and TRBJ2-5; D is perhaps TRBD2 (6 bases). This CDR3 region has 13 residues. The V gene lost 5 bases and the J gene lost 5 bases, with 12 bases spanning the gap. Per germline, CDR1 SGHVS and CDR2 FNYEAQ. CDR3 region: CASSAARGETQYF. CDR3 nucleotides: TGTGCCAGCAGCGCCGCACGGGGGGAGACCCAGTACTTC.

The chain recombines TRBV6-5 with TRBJ1-5, with TRBD1 matching over 9 bases. V trimming: 4 bases; J trimming: 5 bases; junction bases outside the gene matches: 6. Germline-derived CDR1 and CDR2 are MNHEY and SVGAGI. The CDR3 has 15 amino acids. The CDR3 sequence is CASSSGTGLHQPQHF. CDR3 DNA sequence: TGTGCCAGCAGTTCCGGGACAGGGCTACATCAGCCCCAGCATTTT.

The chain couples TRBV30 to TRBJ2-1; 7 bases are a match to TRBD1. Losses at the gene ends were 5 bases for V and 5 bases for J; bases not matched to a gene: 6. CDR1 is GTSNPN, CDR2 SVGIG, per germline (reference sequence). The CDR3 is made up of 13 amino acids. CDR3 sequence reads: CAWGYDRDNEQFF. The CDR3 region has the DNA TGTGCCTGGGGGTACGACAGGGACAATGAGCAGTTCTTC.